A few counts support the clone carrying this TCR beta chain. Its antigen remains unknown. The CDR3 runs to 16 residues. In germline, CDR1 is SEHNR, CDR2 FQNEAQ (reference sequence). The germline V and J ends were trimmed by 1 base and 0 bases, with 12 bases remaining between them. The table came from immunoSEQ multiplex PCR; TCRdb's copy has only in-frame clones and leaves some out. The sample has roughly 87,000 clones, roughly 93% seen once; the top ten hold 0.6% to 0.75%. The source of the sample is a study of OX40 agonist ivuxolimab in advanced cancers. Study in general: Of mixed ages from about 20 to 80 and averaging about 60 years, the group was about 80% male. The eligibility criteria allowed prior anti-PD-1, anti-PD-L1 or anti-CTLA-4 therapy, and 40% had some. General study findings and limits: Compared with others, partial responders at 0.1-3.0 mg/kg displayed clonal expansion among the lowest.

This rearrangement joins TRBV7-9 to TRBJ2-5, with D perhaps TRBD1 (6 bases). The sample was CD4+ or CD8+ T cells sorted from blood, taken in a trial of the OX40 agonist ivuxolimab. This receptor was obtained from an adult with an advanced solid tumor such as melanoma, head and neck, liver or kidney cancer. The CDR3 loop is CASSLDVRGDQETQYF. The CDR3 DNA sequence: TGTGCCAGCAGCTTAGATGTCAGGGGTGACCAAGAGACCCAGTACTTC.